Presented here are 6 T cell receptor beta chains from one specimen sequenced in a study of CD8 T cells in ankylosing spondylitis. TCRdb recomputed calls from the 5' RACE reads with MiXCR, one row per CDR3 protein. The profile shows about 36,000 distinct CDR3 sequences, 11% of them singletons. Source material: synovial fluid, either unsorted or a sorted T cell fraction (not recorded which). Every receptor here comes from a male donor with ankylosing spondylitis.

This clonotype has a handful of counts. CDR3 sequence (DNA): TGTGCCAGCAGTGAACTGGCTAGCGGATACAATGAGCAGTTCTTC. It encodes CASSELASGYNEQFF. The rearrangement joins TRBV25-1 to TRBJ2-1; 7 bases are shared with TRBD2. Germline V gene lookup returns CDR1 MGHDK and CDR2 SYGVNS. V lost 2 bases to trimming and J lost 4 bases; unmatched junction nucleotides: 5. The CDR3 totals 15 residues. The full variable domain, completed using reference TRBV25-1 and TRBJ2-1, is EADIYQTPRYLVIGTGKKITLECSQTMGHDKMYWYQQDPGMELHLIHYSYGVNSTEKGDLSSESTVSRIRTEHFPLTLESARPSHTSQYLCASSELASGYNEQFFGPGTRLTVL.

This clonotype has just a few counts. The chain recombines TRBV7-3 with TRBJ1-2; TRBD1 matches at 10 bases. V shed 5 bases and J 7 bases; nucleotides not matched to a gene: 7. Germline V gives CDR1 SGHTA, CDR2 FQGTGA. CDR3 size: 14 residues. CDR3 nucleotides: TGTGCCAGCAGCCCAACCGGGACAGGGGTTGGCTACACCTTC. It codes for CASSPTGTGVGYTF. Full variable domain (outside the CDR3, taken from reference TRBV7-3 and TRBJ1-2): GAGVSQTPSNKVTEKGKYVELRCDPISGHTALYWYRQSLGQGPEFLIYFQGTGAADDSGLPNDRFFAVRPEGSVSTLKIQRTERGDSAVYLCASSPTGTGVGYTFGSGTRLTVV.

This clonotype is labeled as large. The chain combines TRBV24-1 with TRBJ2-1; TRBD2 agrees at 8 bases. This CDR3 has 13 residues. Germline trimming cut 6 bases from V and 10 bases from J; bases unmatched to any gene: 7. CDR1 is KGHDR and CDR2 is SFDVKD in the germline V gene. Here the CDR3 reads CATSPGGAYEQFF. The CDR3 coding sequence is TGTGCCACCAGTCCGGGAGGGGCTTACGAGCAGTTCTTC.

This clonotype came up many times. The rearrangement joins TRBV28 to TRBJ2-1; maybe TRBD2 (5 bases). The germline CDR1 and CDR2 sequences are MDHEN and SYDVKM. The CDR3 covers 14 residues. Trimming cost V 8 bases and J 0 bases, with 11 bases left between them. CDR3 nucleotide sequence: TGTGCCAGCGGAGGACTGAGCTCCTACAATGAGCAGTTCTTC. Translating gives CASGGLSSYNEQFF.

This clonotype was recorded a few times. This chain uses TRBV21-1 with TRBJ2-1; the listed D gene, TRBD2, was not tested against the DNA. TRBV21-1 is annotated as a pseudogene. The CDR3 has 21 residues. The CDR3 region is CASTPGGGRGLAESSYNEQFF. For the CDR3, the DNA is TGTGCCAGCACCCCAGGGGGGGGGCGAGGACTAGCGGAGAGCTCCTACAATGAGCAGTTCTTC.

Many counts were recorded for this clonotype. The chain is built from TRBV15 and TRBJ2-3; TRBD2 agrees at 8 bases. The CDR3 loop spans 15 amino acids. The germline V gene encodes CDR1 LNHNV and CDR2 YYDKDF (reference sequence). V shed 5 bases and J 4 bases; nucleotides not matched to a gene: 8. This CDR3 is CATSPGTSGSDTQYF. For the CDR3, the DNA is TGTGCCACCAGCCCCGGGACTAGTGGGTCAGATACGCAGTATTTT. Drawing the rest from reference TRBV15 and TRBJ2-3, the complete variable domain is DAMVIQNPRYQVTQFGKPVTLSCSQTLNHNVMYWYQQKSSQAPKLLFHYYDKDFNNEADTPDNFQSRRPNTSFCFLDIRSPGLGDTAMYLCATSPGTSGSDTQYFGPGTRLTVL.